The present T cell receptor beta chain was sequenced within a study of blood T cell repertoires in COVID-19. This CDR3 is 15 amino acids long. With 6 bases clipped from V and 3 bases from J, the junction kept 7 bases outside the gene matches. Looked up from germline, CDR1 is MDHEN and CDR2 is SYDVKM. The table lists this clone with a count of one. TCRdb keeps only in-frame clones here, not all; method: immunoSEQ multiplex PCR. The repertoire has about 78,000 clones, about 90% of them found once; the top ten carry under 1.1%. This clonotype was obtained from a woman between 50 and 59 years old in a cohort sampled during active COVID-19. Input material: peripheral blood. This rearrangement joins TRBV28 to TRBJ2-1; 8 bases agree with TRBD2. CDR3 in amino acids: CASRPAGVYYNEQFF. CDR3 sequence (DNA): TGTGCCAGCAGACCAGCGGGAGTGTACTACAATGAGCAGTTCTTC. Full variable domain (remainder filled in from reference TRBV28 and TRBJ2-1): DVKVTQSSRYLVKRTGEKVFLECVQDMDHENMFWYRQDPGLGLRLIYFSYDVKMKEKGDIPEGYSVSREKKERFSLILESASTNQTSMYLCASRPAGVYYNEQFFGPGTRLTVL.